Given below is one T cell receptor (beta chain) in context. The data belong to a study of blood T cell repertoires in COVID-19. In the study overall: The United States, Italy and Spain supplied acute and convalescent COVID-19 samples.

This CDR3 is built from 18 residues. Germline lookup yields CDR1 LGHNA and CDR2 YNFKEQ. V was shortened by 0 bases and J by 0 bases, with 15 bases between the two germline ends. Study processing details: Nucleated cell number was recorded as an estimate derived from reference gene primer amplification. TCRdb's copy holds only in-frame clones and misses some; the assay was immunoSEQ multiplex PCR. D and trimming were read from the DNA, whereas the V and J calls and clone size are those reported in that table. This table has approximately 300,000 clones, more than 85% appearing once. This chain uses TRBV4-2 with TRBJ2-1, with D maybe TRBD2 (6 bases). The sample was PBMCs or T cells enriched from blood (not recorded which). The sequence was obtained from a young woman who had been exposed to COVID-19. The CDR3 here is CASSQEYLFGGSYNEQFF. As DNA, the CDR3 is TGTGCCAGCAGCCAAGAGTATTTATTCGGGGGCTCCTACAATGAGCAGTTCTTC.